This TCR beta chain was captured by sequencing in a study of blood T cell repertoires in COVID-19. How the authors handled the data: The assay estimated nucleated cells by amplifying reference gene primers. This table comes from immunoSEQ multiplex PCR, and its TCRdb copy is limited to in-frame clones, with some not included. V and J calls and clone size are copied from that table; D and trimming were computed from the DNA. The sample carries around 280,000 clones, approximately 83% recorded once. This clone was detected a few times. CDR3 size: 16 residues. Per the germline V gene, CDR1 is MGHRA and CDR2 is YSYEKL. The V end was cut by 0 bases, the J end by 3 bases, with 12 bases between.

The chain recombines TRBV4-1 with TRBJ1-5, with D possibly being TRBD1 (6 bases). Specimen: peripheral blood. The TCR sequence derives from a woman aged 25 to 39 who had recovered from COVID-19. The CDR3 protein is CASSQDRSGVNQPQHF. CDR3 sequence (DNA): TGCGCCAGCAGCCAAGATCGATCAGGGGTCAATCAGCCCCAGCATTTT.